The present T cell receptor beta chain was sequenced within a study of CD8+ T cells in alopecia areata. Germline trimming cut 1 base from V and 6 bases from J; bases unmatched to any gene: 23. CDR3 length equals 21 residues. Germline-derived CDR1 and CDR2 are SGHRS and YFSETQ. Treatment reported: oral pan-JAK inhibitor, 5-10 mg twice daily. Only a few counts were recorded for this clone. As the sequencing template, cDNA was produced by extracting RNA and reverse transcribing it. The table came from immunoSEQ multiplex PCR; TCRdb's copy has only in-frame clones and leaves some out. The data hold over 150,000 clones, with about 60% observed a single time.

The V call is TRBV5-1, the J call TRBJ2-1; 9 bases match TRBD2. The receptor was derived from a human donor with alopecia areata. The specimen comprised CD8+ T cells sorted from blood, sampled at week 24, from a patient treated with tofacitinib. The CDR3 here is CASSLIFSGGSGGPSLNEQFF. In DNA, the CDR3 is TGCGCCAGCAGCTTGATTTTTTCTGGAGGTAGCGGGGGCCCGTCACTCAATGAGCAGTTCTTC. Full variable domain (missing parts from reference TRBV5-1 and TRBJ2-1): KAGVTQTPRYLIKTRGQQVTLSCSPISGHRSVSWYQQTPGQGLQFLFEYFSETQRNKGNFPGRFSGRQFSNSRSEMNVSTLELGDSALYLCASSLIFSGGSGGPSLNEQFFGPGTRLTVL.